The 18 T cell receptor beta chains in this list originate from one sample, sequenced in a study of blood T cell repertoires in COVID-19. Using immunoSEQ multiplex PCR, the repertoire was profiled, and TCRdb retains in-frame clones only, with some absent. The table shows more than 200,000 clones, with just under 90% occurring only once. The sequencing sample was made of peripheral blood. These receptors came from a man younger than 40 with COVID-19, enrolled during active disease.

This clone was found once. The V call is TRBV2, the J call TRBJ2-3; 12 bases align to TRBD2. Per the germline V gene, CDR1 is SNHLY and CDR2 is FYNNEI. The CDR3 extends over 17 amino acids. V shed 6 bases and J 5 bases; nucleotides not matched to a gene: 12. The CDR3 region is CASSVTSGGLPEDTQYF. The CDR3 coding sequence is TGTGCCAGCAGCGTTACTAGCGGGGGGCTTCCCGAAGATACGCAGTATTTT.

The chain combines TRBV19 with TRBJ2-1, with 9 nucleotides matching TRBD1. Looked up from germline, CDR1 is LNHDA and CDR2 is SQIVND (reference sequence). This CDR3 has 15 amino acids. The junction had 8 bases not matched to a gene; V was cut back by 4 bases and J by 7 bases. The CDR3 DNA is TGTGCCAGTAGTACTAGTCGGGACAGGGAAAATGAGCAGTTCTTC. Encoded protein: CASSTSRDRENEQFF.

The genes are TRBV19 and TRBJ2-7; D possibly corresponds to TRBD1 (6 bases). V was trimmed by 5 bases and J by 0 bases, leaving 11 bases between them. From germline, CDR1 is LNHDA and CDR2 SQIVND (reference sequence). This CDR3 comprises 14 residues. The CDR3 DNA follows: TGTGCCAGTAGTGACAGGATCGACTCCTACGAGCAGTACTTC. This translates into CASSDRIDSYEQYF.

The chain carries TRBV13 and TRBJ1-3; D possibly corresponds to TRBD1 (5 bases). The germline CDR1 and CDR2 sequences are PRHDT and FYEKMQ (reference sequence). Trimming stripped 2 bases from V and 0 bases from J, with 14 bases between. The CDR3 runs 17 residues. The CDR3 reads CASSLIKGRGSGNTIYF. The CDR3 coding sequence is TGTGCCAGCAGCTTAATCAAAGGGAGGGGCTCTGGAAACACCATATATTTT.

This clone was seen a few times. The V call is TRBV29-1, the J call TRBJ1-1; 8 bases map to TRBD1. Germline CDR1 reads SQVTM; CDR2 reads ANQGSEA. The length of the CDR3 is 14 residues. V gave up 3 bases and J gave up 6 bases; unmatched junction bases: 9. CDR3 bases: TGCAGCGTTGAGGGGGACACAGGGGGGTCTGAAGCTTTCTTT. Amino acid sequence: CSVEGDTGGSEAFF. The full variable domain, with the rest looked up from reference TRBV29-1 and TRBJ1-1, is SAVISQKPSRDICQRGTSLTIQCQVDSQVTMMFWYRQQPGQSLTLIATANQGSEATYESGFVIDKFPISRPNLTFSTLTVSNMSPEDSSIYLCSVEGDTGGSEAFFGQGTRLTVV.

The rearrangement uses TRBV4-2 and TRBJ2-7; maybe TRBD2 (5 bases). CDR3 length: 14 residues. V lost 1 base and J lost 2, with 9 bases in between. Germline loops: CDR1 LGHNA, CDR2 YNFKEQ. The CDR3 loop reads CASSQVLDAYEQYF. CDR3 bases: TGTGCCAGCAGCCAAGTACTAGACGCCTACGAGCAGTACTTC.

This rearrangement joins TRBV7-2 to TRBJ2-3, with TRBD2 matching 16 bases. V lost 5 bases, J lost 1 base, and 6 bases stayed unmatched. The CDR3 extends over 18 amino acids. Per germline, CDR1 SGHTA and CDR2 FQGNSA. This chain's CDR3 is CASSQGLAGGPRTDTQYF. In DNA form, the CDR3 reads TGTGCCAGCAGCCAGGGACTAGCGGGGGGGCCTCGCACAGATACGCAGTATTTT.

V usage is TRBV6-2 or TRBV6-3 and J usage is TRBJ1-2, with 7 bases identical to TRBD1. The length of the CDR3 is 14 residues. The V gene end was trimmed by 4 bases and the J gene end by 6 bases; junction bases not matched to a gene: 8. CDR1 MNHEY and CDR2 SVGEGT come from the germline V gene. CDR3 region: CASSSRDRYHGYTF. In DNA, the CDR3 is TGTGCCAGCAGTTCCAGGGACAGATATCATGGCTACACCTTC.

V usage is TRBV27 and J usage is TRBJ2-7, with D hard to call. The CDR3 spans 14 residues. Trimming cost V 6 bases and J 0 bases, with 12 bases left between them. Germline values: CDR1 MNHEY, CDR2 SMNVEV (reference sequence). The CDR3 nucleotides read TGTGCCAGCAGGCCGAGTTTGCCCTCCTACGAGCAGTACTTC. As protein: CASRPSLPSYEQYF.

This chain links TRBV19 with TRBJ2-1; D might be TRBD1 (5 bases). Germline V CDR1 and CDR2: LNHDA, SQIVND (reference sequence). CDR3 length equals 14 residues. V lost 4 bases to trimming and J lost 7 bases, with 14 bases between them. The CDR3 DNA follows: TGTGCCAGTAGTAGCCTTCTCAGGGTGAATGAGCAGTTCTTC. Residues: CASSSLLRVNEQFF. Full variable domain (remainder filled in from reference TRBV19 and TRBJ2-1): DGGITQSPKYLFRKEGQNVTLSCEQNLNHDAMYWYRQDPGQGLRLIYYSQIVNDFQKGDIAEGYSVSREKKESFPLTVTSAQKNPTAFYLCASSSLLRVNEQFFGPGTRLTVL.

This chain joins TRBV5-5 and TRBJ2-5, with 11 bases lining up with TRBD1. The ends lost 1 base at V and 4 bases at J; junction bases unmatched: 9. This CDR3 is built from 17 residues. In germline, CDR1 is SGHKS, CDR2 YYEKEE (reference sequence). The CDR3 bases are TGTGCCAGCAGCTTGATCGGGACAGGGGGATCGGGAGAGACCCAGTACTTC. It codes for CASSLIGTGGSGETQYF.

CDR3 DNA: TGTGCCAGCAGCTTCCGACACTGGACTAGCGGGAGAACAGATACGCAGTATTTT. This sequence encodes CASSFRHWTSGRTDTQYF. The J gene is TRBJ2-3, the V gene TRBV7-2; 13 bases are shared with TRBD2. Germline CDR1 is SGHTA and CDR2 is FQGNSA. CDR3 size: 18 residues. Trimming removed 3 bases from V and 3 bases from J; junction bases left unmatched: 9. The complete variable domain, with remaining parts taken from reference TRBV7-2 and TRBJ2-3, reads GAGVSQSPSNKVTEKGKDVELRCDPISGHTALYWYRQSLGQGLEFLIYFQGNSAPDKSGLPSDRFSAERTGGSVSTLTIQRTQQEDSAVYLCASSFRHWTSGRTDTQYFGPGTRLTVL.

V usage is TRBV6-6 and J usage is TRBJ2-1, with D perhaps TRBD1 (7 bases). CDR1 and CDR2 from the germline V gene are MNHNY and SVGAGI (reference sequence). Trimming cost V 6 bases and J 15 bases, with 15 bases left between them. The length of the CDR3 is 11 residues. CDR3 DNA sequence: TGTGCCAGCAGGGAGGGGGCCCTTTGGTTCTTC. Amino acids: CASREGALWFF.

The chain has TRBV7-8 and TRBJ1-2, with 10 bases that match TRBD1. CDR1 is SGHVS, CDR2 FQNEAQ, per germline. The CDR3 has 16 residues. The J segment lost 3 bases and the V segment lost 5 bases, leaving 9 bases of the junction unmatched. The CDR3 sequence is CASSPRTGGSYYGYTF. CDR3 nucleotides: TGTGCCAGCAGCCCTAGGACAGGGGGTAGTTACTATGGCTACACCTTC.

This clone was observed a few times. The chain carries TRBV7-9 and TRBJ2-7; D call uncertain. CDR3 size: 11 residues. Germline V gene data show CDR1 as SEHNR and CDR2 as FQNEAQ (reference sequence). Between the trimmed V and J ends, which lost 5 bases and 4 bases, there was a span of 6 bases. The CDR3 loop reads CASSPQYEQYF. Here the CDR3 DNA reads TGTGCCAGCAGCCCCCAATACGAGCAGTACTTC.

V is TRBV7-9 and J is TRBJ1-1; D might be TRBD1 (6 bases). With 8 bases removed from V and 0 bases from J, the gap between germline ends came to 13 bases. The CDR3 covers 14 residues. CDR1 and CDR2 from the germline V gene are SEHNR and FQNEAQ (reference sequence). CDR3: CASYGQPMNTEAFF. CDR3 nucleotide sequence: TGTGCCAGCTACGGACAGCCCATGAACACTGAAGCTTTCTTT.

The chain uses TRBV6-6 and TRBJ1-4; 9 nucleotides line up with TRBD1. V lost 5 bases to trimming and J lost 0 bases; unmatched junction nucleotides: 10. CDR1 is MNHNY and CDR2 is SVGAGI in the germline V gene (reference sequence). The CDR3 length is 18 residues. CDR3 DNA: TGTGCCAGCAGTCGTACCGGGACAGGGTTTGCAACTAATGAAAAACTGTTTTTT. This gives the protein CASSRTGTGFATNEKLFF.

The genes are TRBV6-5 and TRBJ2-5, with D possibly matching TRBD1 (6 bases). This CDR3 has 12 residues. The V gene's germline CDR1 is MNHEY and CDR2 SVGAGI. Trimming pared 6 bases from V and 7 bases from J, leaving 12 bases between. In DNA, the CDR3 is TGTGCCAGCAGCCCCTCAGGGGTGACCCAGTACTTC. Translated, it gives CASSPSGVTQYF.